The next 5 T cell receptor beta chains were all read from a single sample in a study of T-cell memory formation after mild COVID-19. TCRdb itself ran the 5' RACE reads through MiXCR, one entry per CDR3 protein. Here the sample spans around 83,000 distinct CDR3 sequences, roughly 25% being singletons. Sequencing was done on a sample of PBMCs or a T cell subset sorted from them (not recorded which). The source is a man aged 18 to 35 who had mild COVID-19 (a few samples of this study predate the infection). Cell type and time point are not known.

This sequence joins TRBV27 and TRBJ2-1; the D gene is possibly TRBD2 (7 bases). V was trimmed by 5 bases and J by 8 bases, leaving 22 bases between them. Germline V gene lookup returns CDR1 MNHEY and CDR2 SMNVEV (reference sequence). CDR3 size: 16 residues. CDR3 sequence (DNA): TGTGCCAGCAGTCCCCTCCTCGGGGGGCGCTTCGATGAGCAGTTCTTC. Its translation is CASSPLLGGRFDEQFF.

This chain joins TRBV28 and TRBJ2-2; D may be TRBD2 (6 bases). This CDR3 is built from 18 residues. V was trimmed by 5 bases and J by 1 base, leaving 20 bases between them. Germline values: CDR1 MDHEN, CDR2 SYDVKM. CDR3 sequence: CASSTLYIGGMNTGELFF. DNA for the CDR3: TGTGCCAGCAGTACCCTCTACATTGGCGGGATGAACACCGGGGAGCTGTTTTTT.

The chain has TRBV12-3 or TRBV12-4 and TRBJ2-1; a weak D match, TRBD1 (6 bases). Trimming took 3 bases from V and 7 from J, leaving 10 bases between them. This CDR3 spans 13 amino acids. The CDR3 here is CASSFGQKNEQFF. CDR3 coding DNA: TGTGCCAGCAGTTTCGGACAGAAGAATGAGCAGTTCTTC.

J is TRBJ2-3 and V is TRBV7-2; D is uncertain. This CDR3 spans 14 amino acids. Trimming pared 5 bases from V and 10 bases from J, leaving 19 bases between. Germline V gives CDR1 SGHTA, CDR2 FQGNSA. The CDR3 coding sequence is TGTGCCAGCAGCAGACCGGGCCAGGACCTTGCGCAGTATTTT. It codes for CASSRPGQDLAQYF.

This clonotype has a count of ten or more. The rearrangement uses TRBV7-2 and TRBJ2-7, with D unclear. The CDR3 consists of 11 residues. Germline V CDR1 and CDR2: SGHTA, FQGNSA. V was pared by 4 bases and J by 4 bases, with 5 bases between. Here the CDR3 reads CASSWAYEQYF. The DNA for the CDR3 is TGTGCCAGCAGCTGGGCTTACGAGCAGTACTTC.